This T cell receptor beta chain appears in the sequencing data of a study of OX40 agonist ivuxolimab in advanced cancers. Study background: Patients receiving dose escalation had hepatocellular carcinoma, melanoma, renal cell or head and neck cancer. Previous treatment with anti-PD-1, anti-PD-L1 or anti-CTLA-4 therapy was allowed; approximately 40% had received some. Subjects had a mean age of approximately 60 years, with a range of roughly 20 to 80; 82.7% were male.

Clones were sequenced by immunoSEQ multiplex PCR, and TCRdb holds only the in-frame ones, with some missing. The sample has tens of thousands of clones, over 75% seen once. Germline CDR1 reads LNHDA; CDR2 reads SQIVND (reference sequence). V shed 9 bases, J shed 3 bases, and the junction held 11 bases outside the gene matches. This CDR3 has 15 residues. The chain carries TRBV19 and TRBJ2-1, with TRBD2 matching over 7 bases. Here the sequenced sample was CD4+ or CD8+ T cells sorted from blood, taken in a trial of the OX40 agonist ivuxolimab. This sequence was found in an adult with an advanced solid tumor such as melanoma, head and neck, liver or kidney cancer. The CDR3 DNA reads as TGTGCCAGCCAACGGGCTAGCGGATACTACAATGAGCAGTTCTTC. It translates to CASQRASGYYNEQFF.